The clone carrying this T cell receptor beta chain was observed a handful of times. Original handling: Amplifying reference gene primers gave estimates of nucleated cell counts. Sequencing used immunoSEQ multiplex PCR; TCRdb keeps in-frame clones, though not all of them. The D gene and trimming were derived from the DNA, and the V and J assignments and clone size from that table. The repertoire has about 130,000 clones, approximately 85% of them found once; the top ten carry around 4.5%. With 0 bases removed from V and 2 bases from J, the gap between germline ends came to 10 bases. The CDR3 is 15 amino acids. Per germline, CDR1 SGDLS and CDR2 YYNGEE. This entry is derived from a study of blood T cell repertoires in COVID-19. Study background: Both acute and convalescent COVID-19 samples were obtained from the United States, Italy and Spain.

The chain couples TRBV9 to TRBJ2-3; D is unresolved. Sequencing was performed on peripheral blood. The receptor was isolated from a human donor in a cohort sampled during active COVID-19. In DNA form, the CDR3 reads TGTGCCAGCAGCGTAGGGTCAGGAAACACAGATACGCAGTATTTT. Its translation is CASSVGSGNTDTQYF.